Described below is a single T cell receptor (beta chain) sequence and its context. This clonotype was observed a few times. No cognate antigen has been identified for it. Base qualities are not recorded, but no much larger clone differs from it by a single base. In the paper's terms, the time point label means: newly diagnosed GD, antithyroid drugs for less than 3 months. For both TCR sequencing and RNA sequencing, RNA was extracted from PBMCs using TRIzol. The diagnosis of Graves' disease was made according to American Thyroid Association guidelines. Recruitment of patients was carried out at an endocrinology department in Xi'an, China. Each patient gave approximately 10 milliliters of peripheral blood, collected in an EDTA anticoagulant tube. Ficoll Paque Plus density gradient separation was used to isolate PBMCs, and no additional T cell sorting was done. An Agilent 2100 Bioanalyzer and agarose gel were used to check RNA quality, while a NanoDrop 2000 measured RNA concentration.

This entry belongs to a study of regulatory T cells in long-lasting Graves disease (dated by TCRdb to 2020 to 2022). Notes on the research overall: Newly diagnosed Graves' disease patients had taken antithyroid drugs for less than 3 months. A total of roughly 35 samples were covered by TCR sequencing, comprising roughly 13 persistent and 20 or so newly diagnosed Graves' disease patients. Patients with persistent Graves' disease were compared with patients with newly diagnosed Graves' disease using TCR sequencing and RNA sequencing of peripheral blood. The study was registered as a clinical trial and conducted in China.

V was cut back by 5 bases and J by 8 bases, leaving a gap of 10 bases between them. From its cysteine to its phenylalanine, the CDR3 spans 11 amino acids. Only the CDR3 part of the read is kept: 33 bases, read in frame from the first base. The germline V gene (reference sequence) sets CDR1 to DFQATT and CDR2 to SNEGSKA. The paper as a whole reports these results and caveats: As a limitation, the authors acknowledged that the small sample size may reduce accuracy. Because the primary lesion, thyroid tissue, could not be accessed, the study looked at peripheral blood alone. TRBV28, TRBJ1-2 and TRBJ2-5 were preferentially used in persistent disease, while TRBV20-1 and TRBJ2-1 were favored in newly diagnosed disease. Sequencing and analysis were restricted to the TCR beta chain. More public clonotypes were shared among persistent patients (fewer than 3,000) than among newly diagnosed patients (roughly 960). Compared with newly diagnosed patients, persistent Graves' disease patients had lower TCR Shannon entropy and fewer highly expanded clones, which suggests clonal expansion.

The library was generated by multiplex PCR. Instrument on record: Illumina HiSeq 4000. iRepertoire HTBI primers and Arm-PCR amplification of CDR3 regions were used to construct TCR beta libraries. Before sequencing, the PCR products underwent gel purification. As for the authors' bioinformatics: Gene usage analysis of CDR3 amino acid clonotypes relied on the roughly 60 TRBV and about 15 TRBJ segments identified across samples. COPE and FqMerger were used to merge filtered high-quality paired reads into contigs. BLAST was used to align contigs to the IMGT TRBV, TRBD and TRBJ reference genes, and CDR3 was defined following IMGT. Any clonotype with a frequency above 0.1% was counted as a highly expanded clone. Shannon entropy was used to measure repertoire diversity, and the Gini coefficient was used to measure V-J evenness. A clonotype found in more than one individual was treated as public. The public reads were reanalyzed by TCRdb: fastp trimming at Q25, MiXCR alignment, in-frame beta chains only. Every CDR3 protein is listed once, alongside the most common genes and DNA of its rows. The V and J calls come from TCRdb's annotation, not from the publication. Counted in this sample were approximately 470,000 distinct CDR3 sequences; roughly 16% of them appeared once. Approximately 12% of the sample is in the top ten clones.

The data also belong to a second study, concerning T cells in Graves' hyperthyroidism and ophthalmopathy. The second investigation adds: Stable Graves' hyperthyroidism was defined as no progression to ophthalmopathy during 18 months of follow-up. The hyperthyroidism patients were between 18 and 65 years old and newly diagnosed, with a disease duration of less than 2 months. Patients with uncontrolled infections, other autoimmune diseases, pregnancy or lactation were excluded. Clinical symptoms, serum thyroxine and TRAb, thyroid ultrasound, and orbital computed tomography formed the basis for the diagnoses. A first-round RT-PCR of the TCR CDR3 used the HTBI primer set with the Qiagen OneStep RT-PCR kit. Most expanded thyroid clonotypes (frequency above 0.001) were also found in blood, which suggests that blood repertoires may mirror thyroid immune responses. Ophthalmopathy was separated from stable hyperthyroidism by a 13 V-J signature model, with 85% to 90% sensitivity and about 84% specificity obtained in cross-validation and 80%/75% obtained in testing. In validation, progression to ophthalmopathy was predicted by the model with 70.59% sensitivity and 72.22% specificity, a median of roughly six months before onset. TCR V-J signatures able to tell the groups apart were searched for in a discovery cohort of 100 patients, of whom over 40 had Graves' ophthalmopathy and some 60 had stable Graves' hyperthyroidism. Prospective prediction of ophthalmopathy was tested in an independent validation cohort consisting of about 20 hyperthyroidism patients and around 16 patients who later progressed to ophthalmopathy. For training and testing, the 95 to 100 patients in the discovery cohort were randomly divided in a 7:3 ratio. In addition, the study compared T-cell repertoires in thyroid tissue and in blood from about 6 Graves' hyperthyroidism patients. Following sampling, methimazole starting at 30 mg daily was given to hyperthyroidism patients, and high-dose intravenous methylprednisolone was given to ophthalmopathy patients. Libraries were constructed in a second round of multiplex PCR, after which size selection and purification were carried out. The libraries were sequenced on an Illumina HiSeq2000 using paired-end 100 bp reads. SOAPnuke was used to process the raw data, throwing out any read that contained adapters or uncalled bases, had a mean Phred below 15, or lacked an exact constant-primer or identifier match. High-quality paired reads were merged with COPE v1.2.5, and unique nucleotide sequences were defined as clonotypes. MiTCR v1.1 was used to align the clonotypes against IMGT TRBV, TRBD and TRBJ reference segments. The analysis included only V-J combinations with a frequency above 0.0001, which together covered more than 99% of the repertoires. The TCS score was defined as the ratio of F50 (clonal expansion) to E x V (chaos), calculated using BLOSUM62-based TCRdist between CDR3 peptides within each V-J. Welch's t-statistics and random forest reduced roughly 500 V-J features to 10 to 15, which were used in a naive Bayes classifier (R e1071). No statistical method was used to set the sample size in advance, and investigators knew the group allocation. According to the paper, TCR Vbeta CDR3 sequencing was carried out on roughly 130 peripheral blood samples, which came from around 43 ophthalmopathy, around 74 hyperthyroidism and some 17 progressor patients.

The sequence was obtained from a man in his forties or fifties with Graves disease. Donor details come from another sample of the same person, matched by shared clones. Sequenced here: peripheral blood mononuclear cells (PBMCs), sampled at new diagnosis, from a patient treated with antithyroid drugs. The sequence links TRBV20-1 to TRBJ2-1, with the D gene tentatively TRBD1 or TRBD2, based on 5 matching bases in each. The DNA sequence is given as TGCAGTGCTGGCCGAGGGGATGAGCAGTTCTTC. Its coded protein is CSAGRGDEQFF.